Given below is one TCR beta chain in context. The antigen remains unidentified. Together with a sample-barcoded 5' primer, a J-beta primer mix was included in a second PCR lasting about 7 to 11 cycles. TCRdb used MiXCR to reprocess the 5' RACE reads, holding one entry per CDR3 protein. The sample carries about 690,000 distinct CDR3 sequences, roughly 41% recorded once. Every donor gave 8 to 10 milliliters of peripheral blood. The total RNA that was extracted per sample amounted to at least 5.5 micrograms. The sample comes from a study of blood T cells in healthy people across ages. Study-level findings and limits: Diversity was higher, and naive CD4+ cells more numerous, in long-lived donors than in aged donors. Because donor CMV status was unknown, expanded clonotype changes were possibly confounded.

CDR1 and CDR2 (germline): SGHTA, FQGNSA. The CDR3 runs to 14 residues. Between the trimmed V and J ends, which lost 6 bases and 7 bases, there was a span of 18 bases. Sequencing input: blood. This clonotype was obtained from a man older than 75 in good health. The chain uses TRBV7-2 and TRBJ2-5; tentatively, D is TRBD1 or TRBD2 (8 bases each). The CDR3 coding sequence is TGTGCCAGCAGTTACGGGGGGGACAGGAGGACCCAGTACTTC. This codes for CASSYGGDRRTQYF.